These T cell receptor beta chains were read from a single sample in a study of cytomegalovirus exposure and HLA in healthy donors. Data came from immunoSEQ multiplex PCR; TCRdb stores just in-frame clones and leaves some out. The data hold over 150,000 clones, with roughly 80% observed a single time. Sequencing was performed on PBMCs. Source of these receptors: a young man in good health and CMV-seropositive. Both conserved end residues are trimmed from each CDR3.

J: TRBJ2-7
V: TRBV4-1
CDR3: ASAETGGYEQY

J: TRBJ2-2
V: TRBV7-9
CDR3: ASSTGAANTGELF

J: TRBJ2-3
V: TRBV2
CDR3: ASSDRVAGTDTQY

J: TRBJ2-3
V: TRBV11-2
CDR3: ASSNGLAGGADTQY

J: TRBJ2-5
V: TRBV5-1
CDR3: ASSSSSREEIQY

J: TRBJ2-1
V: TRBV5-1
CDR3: ASSLGGTGNEQF

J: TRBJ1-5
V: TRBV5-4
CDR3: ASSLETGGPRQPQH

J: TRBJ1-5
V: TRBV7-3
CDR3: ASSLRQSNQPQH

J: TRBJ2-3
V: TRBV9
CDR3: ASSVDSSGATDTQY

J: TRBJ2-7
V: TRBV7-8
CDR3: ASSLRTSGYEQY

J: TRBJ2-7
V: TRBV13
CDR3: ASSHGSSYEQY

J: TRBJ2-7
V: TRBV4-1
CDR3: ASSHGTGGSYEQY

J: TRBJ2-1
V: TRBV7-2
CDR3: ASSTPGLVMNEQF

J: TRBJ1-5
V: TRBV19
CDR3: ASSIEGPGAHQPQH

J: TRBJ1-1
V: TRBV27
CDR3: ASSSRTGENTEAF

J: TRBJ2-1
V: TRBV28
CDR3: ASSQPPGTKQF

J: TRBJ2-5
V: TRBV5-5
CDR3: ASSLAVQETQY

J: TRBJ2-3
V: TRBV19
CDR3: ASSMTGGGRTDTQY

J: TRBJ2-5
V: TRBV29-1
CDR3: SVSQGQETQY

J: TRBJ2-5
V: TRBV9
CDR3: ASSVGVQRETQY

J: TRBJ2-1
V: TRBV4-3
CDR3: ASSLGTSGDPYNEQF

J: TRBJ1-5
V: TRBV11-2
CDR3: ASSLGTGSYSNQPQH

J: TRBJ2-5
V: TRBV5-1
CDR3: ASSPSGGAGTETQY

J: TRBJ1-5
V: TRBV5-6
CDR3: ASSAQARGKPQH

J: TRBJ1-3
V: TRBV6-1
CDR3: ASSWDRSSGNTIY

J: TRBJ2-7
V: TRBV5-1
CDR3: ASSSTAGGRYEQY

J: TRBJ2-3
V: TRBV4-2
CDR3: ASSQQLAGGTDTQY

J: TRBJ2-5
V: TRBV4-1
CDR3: ASSQAASGVETQY

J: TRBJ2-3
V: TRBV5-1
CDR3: ASSSGTSGGTDTQY

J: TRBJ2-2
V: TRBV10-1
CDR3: ASSGGGTGELF

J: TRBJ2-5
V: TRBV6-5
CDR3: ASSLQGGETQY

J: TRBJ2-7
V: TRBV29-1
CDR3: SVRDRGLYEQY

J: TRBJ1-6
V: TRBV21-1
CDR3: ASSLRDRASPLH

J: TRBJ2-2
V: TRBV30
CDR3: AWDRDFSNTGELF

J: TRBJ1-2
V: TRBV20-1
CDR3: SVAGNYGYT

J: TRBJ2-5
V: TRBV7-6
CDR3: ASSLVQASGAGETQY

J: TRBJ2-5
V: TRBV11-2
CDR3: ASSLDRGRETQY

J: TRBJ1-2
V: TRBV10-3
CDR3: AIRFAENGYT

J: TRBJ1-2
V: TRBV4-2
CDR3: ASSQDTGVGYGYT

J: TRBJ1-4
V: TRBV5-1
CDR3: ASSLAGTAEKLF

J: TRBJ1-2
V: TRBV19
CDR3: ASSIETGFSNYGYT

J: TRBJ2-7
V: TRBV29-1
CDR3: SGAGENYEQY

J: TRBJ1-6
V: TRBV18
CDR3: ASSHDRGGYNSPLH

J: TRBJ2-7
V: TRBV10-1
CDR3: ASSPGQRSYEQY

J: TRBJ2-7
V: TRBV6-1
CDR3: ASSEAWDRGREQY

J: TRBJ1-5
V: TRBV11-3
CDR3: ASSSPIQTGDDQPQH

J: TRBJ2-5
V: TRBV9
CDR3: ASSVGGQGSETQY

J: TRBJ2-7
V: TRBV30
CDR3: AWSVSGGPYEQY

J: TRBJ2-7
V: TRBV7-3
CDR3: ASSLGDRAAEQY

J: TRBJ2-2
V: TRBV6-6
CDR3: ASSPQRGGAGELF

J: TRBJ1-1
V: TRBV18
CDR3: ASSPPGGLGDEAF